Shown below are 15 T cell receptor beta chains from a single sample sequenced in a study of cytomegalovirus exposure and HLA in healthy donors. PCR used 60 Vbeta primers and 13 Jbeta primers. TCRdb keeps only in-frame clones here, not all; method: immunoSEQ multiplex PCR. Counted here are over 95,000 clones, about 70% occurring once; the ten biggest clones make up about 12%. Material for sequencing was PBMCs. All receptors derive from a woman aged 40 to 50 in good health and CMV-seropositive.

The CDR3 protein is CATSRKRQGYQETQYF. CDR3 nucleotide sequence: TGTGCCACCAGCAGAAAGCGACAGGGGTACCAAGAGACCCAGTACTTC. The chain combines TRBV15 with TRBJ2-5, with 8 bases aligning to TRBD1. This CDR3 spans 16 amino acids. The germline gives CDR1 LNHNV, CDR2 YYDKDF (reference sequence). J was trimmed by 0 bases and V by 2 bases; bases with no gene match: 5.

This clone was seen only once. CDR3: CASSAPGQAIYEQYF. CDR3 coding DNA: TGTGCCAGCAGTGCACCGGGACAGGCAATCTACGAGCAGTACTTC. The chain employs TRBV7-9 and TRBJ2-7, with 8 bases aligning to TRBD1. CDR3 length: 15 residues. CDR1 is SEHNR, CDR2 FQNEAQ, per germline (reference sequence). V shed 6 bases and J 3 bases; nucleotides not matched to a gene: 10.

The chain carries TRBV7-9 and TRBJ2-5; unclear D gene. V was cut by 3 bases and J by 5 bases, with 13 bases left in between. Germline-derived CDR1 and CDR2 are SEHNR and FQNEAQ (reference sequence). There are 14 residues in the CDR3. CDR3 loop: CASSFITPRETQYF. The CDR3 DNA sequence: TGTGCCAGCAGCTTTATTACTCCTCGGGAGACCCAGTACTTC.

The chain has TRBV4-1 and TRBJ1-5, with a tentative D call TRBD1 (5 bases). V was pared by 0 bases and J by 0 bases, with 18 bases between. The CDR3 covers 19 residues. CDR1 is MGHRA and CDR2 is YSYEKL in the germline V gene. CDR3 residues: CASSQEAAFRGYSNQPQHF. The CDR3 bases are TGCGCCAGCAGCCAAGAGGCAGCATTTAGGGGATATAGCAATCAGCCCCAGCATTTT.

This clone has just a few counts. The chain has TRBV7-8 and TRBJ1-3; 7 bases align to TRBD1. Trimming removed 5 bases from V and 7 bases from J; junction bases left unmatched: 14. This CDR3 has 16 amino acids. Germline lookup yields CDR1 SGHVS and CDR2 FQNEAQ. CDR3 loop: CASSPVNRGRGNTIYF. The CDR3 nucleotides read TGTGCCAGCAGCCCCGTCAACAGGGGAAGGGGGAACACCATATATTTT.

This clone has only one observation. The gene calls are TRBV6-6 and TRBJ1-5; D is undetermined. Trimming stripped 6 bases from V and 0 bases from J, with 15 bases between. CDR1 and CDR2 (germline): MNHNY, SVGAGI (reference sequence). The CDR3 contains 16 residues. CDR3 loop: CASSNRHRLSNQPQHF. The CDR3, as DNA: TGTGCCAGCAGCAACCGACACCGCCTTAGCAATCAGCCCCAGCATTTT.

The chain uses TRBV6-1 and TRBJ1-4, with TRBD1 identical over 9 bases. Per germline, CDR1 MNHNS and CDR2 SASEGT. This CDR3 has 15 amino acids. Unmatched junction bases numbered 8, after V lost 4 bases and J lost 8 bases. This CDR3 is CASSAQQGAKEKLFF. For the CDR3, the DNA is TGTGCCAGCAGTGCCCAACAGGGGGCAAAAGAAAAACTGTTTTTT.

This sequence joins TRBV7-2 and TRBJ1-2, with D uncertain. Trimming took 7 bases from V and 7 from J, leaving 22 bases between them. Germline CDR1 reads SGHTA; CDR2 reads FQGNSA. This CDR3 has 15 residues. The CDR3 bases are TGTGCCAGCACCACCCTGGCGGGTTCCGGCGTTGGCTACACCTTC. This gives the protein CASTTLAGSGVGYTF.

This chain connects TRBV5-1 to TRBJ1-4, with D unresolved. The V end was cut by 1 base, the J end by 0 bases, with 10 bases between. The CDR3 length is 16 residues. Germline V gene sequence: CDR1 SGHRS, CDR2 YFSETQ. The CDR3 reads CASSLSTFATNEKLFF. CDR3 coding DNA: TGCGCCAGCAGCTTGAGCACGTTTGCAACTAATGAAAAACTGTTTTTT.

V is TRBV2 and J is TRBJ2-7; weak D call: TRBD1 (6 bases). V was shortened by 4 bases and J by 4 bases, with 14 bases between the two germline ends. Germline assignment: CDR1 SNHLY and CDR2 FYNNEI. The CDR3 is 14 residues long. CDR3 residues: CASSALRGRYEQYF. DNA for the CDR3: TGTGCCAGCAGTGCTTTGAGGGGGAGATACGAGCAGTACTTC.

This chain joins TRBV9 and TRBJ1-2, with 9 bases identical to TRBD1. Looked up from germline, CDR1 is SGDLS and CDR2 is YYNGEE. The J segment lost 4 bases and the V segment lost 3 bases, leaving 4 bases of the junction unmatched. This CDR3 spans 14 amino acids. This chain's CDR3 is CASSAGTGPYGYTF. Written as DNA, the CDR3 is TGTGCCAGCAGCGCGGGGACAGGGCCCTATGGCTACACCTTC.

DNA for the CDR3: TGTGCCGTGAACGTACGGAGGGGCCAAAGGGAGACCCAGTACTTC. Its translation is CAVNVRRGQRETQYF. V usage is TRBV6-1 and J usage is TRBJ2-5; D might be TRBD2 (6 bases). V was shortened by 11 bases and J by 5 bases, with 24 bases between the two germline ends. The CDR3 runs to 15 residues. Germline V gene lookup returns CDR1 MNHNS and CDR2 SASEGT.

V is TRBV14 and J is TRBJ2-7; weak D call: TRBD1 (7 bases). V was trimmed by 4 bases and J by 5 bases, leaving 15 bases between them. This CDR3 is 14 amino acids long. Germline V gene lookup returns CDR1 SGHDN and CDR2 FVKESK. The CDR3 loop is CASSPGGGVDEQYF. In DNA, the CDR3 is TGTGCCAGCAGCCCAGGGGGAGGAGTCGACGAGCAGTACTTC.

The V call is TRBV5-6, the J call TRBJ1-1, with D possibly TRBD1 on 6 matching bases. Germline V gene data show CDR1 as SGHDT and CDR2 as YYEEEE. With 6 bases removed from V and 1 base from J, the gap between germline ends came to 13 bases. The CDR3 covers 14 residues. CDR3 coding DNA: TGTGCCAGCACCTACAGGGCCTCGAACACTGAAGCTTTCTTT. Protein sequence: CASTYRASNTEAFF.

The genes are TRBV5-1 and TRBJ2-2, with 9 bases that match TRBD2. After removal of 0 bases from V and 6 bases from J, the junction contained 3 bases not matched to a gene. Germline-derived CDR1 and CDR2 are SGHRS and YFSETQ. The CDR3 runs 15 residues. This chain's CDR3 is CASSLGLAVPGELFF. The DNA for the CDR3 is TGCGCCAGCAGCTTGGGACTAGCGGTCCCCGGGGAGCTGTTTTTT.